The clone carrying this T cell receptor beta chain was seen a few times. These data belong to a study of identical twins. This CDR3 region has 14 residues. The germline V gene encodes CDR1 SGHAT and CDR2 FQNNGV. V lost 1 base, J lost 1 base, and 7 bases lay in between. Via MiXCR, TCRdb re-called the 5' RACE reads, giving one row per CDR3 protein. Of hundreds of thousands of distinct CDR3 sequences listed, 20% to 30% were seen once; the top ten hold 2.9%. The same data also contributed to another study, on T cells expressing NK-cell markers.

Sequences were obtained from CD4+ T cells sorted from blood. The chain uses TRBV11-2 and TRBJ1-1; the D gene is possibly TRBD1 (6 bases). This clonotype was obtained from a woman aged 18-35 years in good health. The CDR3, as DNA: TGTGCCAGCAGCTTAGTCAGGGGGAACACTGAAGCTTTCTTT. Its protein product is CASSLVRGNTEAFF. The complete variable domain, with remaining parts taken from reference TRBV11-2 and TRBJ1-1, reads EAGVAQSPRYKIIEKRQSVAFWCNPISGHATLYWYQQILGQGPKLLIQFQNNGVVDDSQLPKDRFSAERLKGVDSTLKIQPAKLEDSAVYLCASSLVRGNTEAFFGQGTRLTVV.